The 7 T cell receptor beta chains below were found in one sample sequenced in a study of shared clonotypes between healthy human individuals. Generated by immunoSEQ multiplex PCR, the TCRdb table keeps only in-frame clones and is missing some. Of around 510,000 clones in the sample, around three quarters were seen once. Sequences were obtained from PBMCs. These receptors came from a woman in her forties in good health. Some clones in this sample may be carry-over from other donors' samples.

This clone appeared a few times. The identical CDR3 is also encoded by other nucleotide sequences in the sample. The chain is built from TRBV7-2 and TRBJ2-7; D unresolved. With 2 bases removed from V and 2 bases from J, the gap between germline ends came to 4 bases. The CDR3 loop spans 12 amino acids. The germline gives CDR1 SGHTA, CDR2 FQGNSA. The CDR3 region is CASSLLAYEQYF. In DNA form, the CDR3 reads TGTGCCAGCAGCTTACTTGCCTACGAGCAGTACTTC.

V and J are TRBV30 and TRBJ1-4, with D maybe TRBD1 (5 bases). V lost 0 bases to trimming and J lost 8 bases, with 13 bases between them. The CDR3 covers 14 residues. Germline V gene lookup returns CDR1 GTSNPN and CDR2 SVGIG (reference sequence). CDR3 coding DNA: TGTGCCTGGAGTGTATGGGGGGTCCGAGAAAAACTGTTTTTT. Its protein is CAWSVWGVREKLFF. The full variable domain, rest sourced from reference TRBV30 and TRBJ1-4, is SQTIHQWPATLVQPVGSPLSLECTVEGTSNPNLYWYRQAAGRGLQLLFYSVGIGQISSEVPQNLSASRPQDRQFILSSKKLLLSDSGFYLCAWSVWGVREKLFFGSGTQLSVL.

On this clone: One junction end disagrees with the germline gene, perhaps due to a read error. The J gene is TRBJ1-2, the V gene TRBV10-3; D is perhaps TRBD1 (5 bases). Per the germline V gene, CDR1 is ENHRY and CDR2 is SYGVKD. CDR3 size: 11 residues. The CDR3 loop is CAIGGEGGYTF. The CDR3 region has the DNA TGCGCCATCGGAGGCGAGGGGGGCTACACCTTC.

The rearrangement uses TRBV28 and TRBJ2-3; no clear D. Germline V gene sequence: CDR1 MDHEN, CDR2 SYDVKM. This CDR3 has 13 residues. V dropped 8 bases and J dropped 5 bases, with 14 bases sitting between them. The CDR3 reads CASGDRGGDTQYF. In nucleotides, the CDR3 is TGTGCCAGCGGTGACCGAGGCGGAGATACGCAGTATTTT.

This chain connects TRBV9 to TRBJ1-2; D ambiguous. The CDR3 spans 12 residues. V was clipped by 4 bases and J by 7 bases, with 11 bases between them. Looked up from germline, CDR1 is SGDLS and CDR2 is YYNGEE. The CDR3 sequence is CASSFPGAGYTF. The CDR3 DNA reads as TGTGCCAGCAGCTTCCCAGGTGCTGGCTACACCTTC.

J is TRBJ2-1 and V is TRBV5-1, with 14 bases lining up with TRBD2. CDR1 and CDR2 (germline): SGHRS, YFSETQ. CDR3 length equals 17 residues. Trimming cost V 0 bases and J 3 bases; bases outside gene matches: 2. CDR3 residues: CASSLGTSGRLYNEQFF. CDR3 bases: TGCGCCAGCAGCTTGGGGACTAGCGGGAGGCTCTACAATGAGCAGTTCTTC.

This rearrangement joins TRBV4-2 to TRBJ2-3, with TRBD2 identical over 8 bases. The germline V gene encodes CDR1 LGHNA and CDR2 YNFKEQ. J was trimmed by 8 bases and V by 0 bases; bases with no gene match: 7. The CDR3 has 15 amino acids. CDR3 nucleotide sequence: TGTGCCAGCAGCCAAGAAGGGACTAGTTTAGGTACGCAGTATTTT. Encoded protein: CASSQEGTSLGTQYF.